The rows below give T cell receptor beta chains drawn from one sample of a study of shared clonotypes between healthy human individuals. Clones were read by immunoSEQ multiplex PCR, and TCRdb kept only the in-frame ones, dropping some. This sample has about 2 million clones, with approximately 94% found just once. Specimen: naive CD8+ T cells sorted from blood. All receptors derive from a man younger than 35 in good health. Each CDR3 is given with its conserved first and last residue. Fields, in order: J gene, V gene, clone size, D gene, CDR3 DNA, CDR3 protein. D genes are given only for firm matches. Clone size is not always given. Where it is, it says once, few, many or a class for expanded clones.

j_gene: TRBJ2-7
v_gene: TRBV19
abundance: once
d_gene: .
CDR3nt: TGTGCCAGTAGTATAGACTACAGCTCCTACGAGCAGTACTTC
CDR3aa: CASSIDYSSYEQYF

j_gene: TRBJ2-1
v_gene: TRBV6-5
abundance: once
d_gene: TRBD2
CDR3nt: TGTGCCAGCAGTTACGGTGGGGAGGGCATCTACAATGAGCAGTTCTTC
CDR3aa: CASSYGGEGIYNEQFF

j_gene: TRBJ2-7
v_gene: TRBV12-5
abundance: .
d_gene: .
CDR3nt: TGTGCTAGTGGTTTCGAAGGGTTGGGGAAGGGCTCCTACGAGCAGTACTTC
CDR3aa: CASGFEGLGKGSYEQYF

j_gene: TRBJ2-1
v_gene: TRBV6-6
abundance: once
d_gene: .
CDR3nt: TGTGCCAGCAGTTACTCGTCCCAGGGTGGGTACAATGAGCAGTTCTTC
CDR3aa: CASSYSSQGGYNEQFF

j_gene: TRBJ2-1
v_gene: TRBV9
abundance: .
d_gene: .
CDR3nt: TGTGCCAGCAGTCTAGCCCCCAATGAGCAGTTCTTC
CDR3aa: CASSLAPNEQFF

j_gene: TRBJ2-7
v_gene: TRBV7-2
abundance: .
d_gene: .
CDR3nt: TGTGCCAGCAGCTACCCCGACGGATCCTACGAGCAGTACTTC
CDR3aa: CASSYPDGSYEQYF

j_gene: TRBJ1-5
v_gene: TRBV27
abundance: .
d_gene: .
CDR3nt: TGTGCCAGCAGTTTATGGGGGGTCGCGGGTCCCCAGCATTTT
CDR3aa: CASSLWGVAGPQHF

j_gene: TRBJ1-1
v_gene: TRBV19
abundance: .
d_gene: .
CDR3nt: TGTGCCAGTAGTTACGGGGGACCGAACACTGAAGCTTTCTTT
CDR3aa: CASSYGGPNTEAFF

j_gene: TRBJ2-3
v_gene: TRBV5-4
abundance: .
d_gene: .
CDR3nt: TGTGCCAGCAGCTTGGGGACGGGGGGCACAGATACGCAGTATTTT
CDR3aa: CASSLGTGGTDTQYF

j_gene: TRBJ1-5
v_gene: TRBV28
abundance: .
d_gene: .
CDR3nt: TGTGCCAGCGGGGGCACGGGAAGCAATCAGCCCCAGCATTTT
CDR3aa: CASGGTGSNQPQHF

j_gene: TRBJ2-7
v_gene: TRBV25-1
abundance: .
d_gene: .
CDR3nt: TGTGCCAGCAGTCCCAGCTCCTACGAGCAGTACTTC
CDR3aa: CASSPSSYEQYF

j_gene: TRBJ2-5
v_gene: TRBV28
abundance: .
d_gene: .
CDR3nt: TGTGCCAGCAGTTTGGAAACAGAAGAGACCCAGTACTTC
CDR3aa: CASSLETEETQYF

j_gene: TRBJ2-1
v_gene: TRBV14
abundance: .
d_gene: .
CDR3nt: TGTGCCAGCAGCCAAGTTTTCGTGACTACCATAAGCAATGAGCAGTTCTTC
CDR3aa: CASSQVFVTTISNEQFF

j_gene: TRBJ2-1
v_gene: TRBV27
abundance: .
d_gene: .
CDR3nt: TGTGCCAGCAGTTTACAGTCCTCCTACAATGAGCAGTTCTTC
CDR3aa: CASSLQSSYNEQFF

j_gene: TRBJ2-4
v_gene: TRBV6-1
abundance: .
d_gene: .
CDR3nt: TGTGCCAGCAGTGAAATGGGGGCGGCCAAAAACATTCAGTACTTC
CDR3aa: CASSEMGAAKNIQYF

j_gene: TRBJ2-1
v_gene: TRBV9
abundance: once
d_gene: TRBD2
CDR3nt: TGTGCCAGCAGCGCCCCTAGCGGGGGGGCCTGGAATGAGCAGTTCTTC
CDR3aa: CASSAPSGGAWNEQFF

j_gene: TRBJ2-7
v_gene: TRBV11-1
abundance: .
d_gene: TRBD2
CDR3nt: TGTGCCAGCAGCGTCACTAGCGGGGGGGCCCTCGAGCAGTACTTC
CDR3aa: CASSVTSGGALEQYF

j_gene: TRBJ2-2
v_gene: TRBV19
abundance: .
d_gene: TRBD1
CDR3nt: TGTGCCAGTAGTATTGGGACAGGGTGGACCGGGGAGCTGTTTTTT
CDR3aa: CASSIGTGWTGELFF

j_gene: TRBJ2-5
v_gene: TRBV11-2
abundance: .
d_gene: .
CDR3nt: TGTGCCAGCAGCTTAGAGGGTCAGGGCGCCCGAGAGACCCAGTACTTC
CDR3aa: CASSLEGQGARETQYF

j_gene: TRBJ1-2
v_gene: TRBV28
abundance: .
d_gene: .
CDR3nt: TGTGCCAGCAGTTTGACGGCAAACTATGGCTACACCTTC
CDR3aa: CASSLTANYGYTF

j_gene: TRBJ2-7
v_gene: TRBV27
abundance: .
d_gene: TRBD2
CDR3nt: TGTGCCAGCAGTTGGGAAGCGGGGGTCTACGAGCAGTACTTC
CDR3aa: CASSWEAGVYEQYF

j_gene: TRBJ2-7
v_gene: TRBV5-4
abundance: .
d_gene: .
CDR3nt: TGTGCCAGCAGCGCCGGGACTGACTCCTACGAGCAGTACTTC
CDR3aa: CASSAGTDSYEQYF

j_gene: TRBJ2-7
v_gene: TRBV2
abundance: once
d_gene: TRBD2
CDR3nt: TGTGCCAGCCTTGGACTAGCGGGGAACTACGAGCAGTACTTC
CDR3aa: CASLGLAGNYEQYF

j_gene: TRBJ1-1
v_gene: TRBV19
abundance: few
d_gene: .
CDR3nt: TGTGCCAGTAGTAATGGGAACACTGAAGCTTTCTTT
CDR3aa: CASSNGNTEAFF

j_gene: TRBJ1-5
v_gene: TRBV28
abundance: .
d_gene: .
CDR3nt: TGTGCCAGCAGTTTAGCCGTGAGATGGGATCAGCCCCAGCATTTT
CDR3aa: CASSLAVRWDQPQHF

j_gene: TRBJ2-2
v_gene: TRBV30
abundance: .
d_gene: .
CDR3nt: TGTGCCTGGAGTGTAGGGACCATGAACACCGGGGAGCTGTTTTTT
CDR3aa: CAWSVGTMNTGELFF

j_gene: TRBJ2-7
v_gene: TRBV4-3
abundance: .
d_gene: TRBD1
CDR3nt: TGCGCCAGCAGCCAAGAGATCGACAGGGGGCTGTACTACGAGCAGTACTTC
CDR3aa: CASSQEIDRGLYYEQYF

j_gene: TRBJ1-1
v_gene: TRBV7-9
abundance: .
d_gene: .
CDR3nt: TGTGCCAGCAGCCTTGAGAGGACTGAAGCTTTCTTT
CDR3aa: CASSLERTEAFF

j_gene: TRBJ2-1
v_gene: TRBV4-1
abundance: .
d_gene: .
CDR3nt: TGCGCCAGCAGCCAAGATATGGGATACAATGAGCAGTTCTTC
CDR3aa: CASSQDMGYNEQFF

j_gene: TRBJ2-7
v_gene: TRBV7-9
abundance: .
d_gene: .
CDR3nt: TGTGCCAGCAGCTTCGGTACAGGGGAGCAGTACTTC
CDR3aa: CASSFGTGEQYF

j_gene: TRBJ2-1
v_gene: TRBV5-4
abundance: .
d_gene: .
CDR3nt: TGTGCCAGCAGCTTGGCGGACGTGACTGAGCAGTTCTTC
CDR3aa: CASSLADVTEQFF

j_gene: TRBJ1-3
v_gene: TRBV9
abundance: .
d_gene: .
CDR3nt: TGTGCCAGCAGCTCTCAGGCGGGAAACACCATATATTTT
CDR3aa: CASSSQAGNTIYF

j_gene: TRBJ2-7
v_gene: TRBV5-5
abundance: .
d_gene: TRBD1
CDR3nt: TGTGCCAGCAGCTTCTGGACAGGGGGGTCCCCATCTATGAGCTCCTACGAGCAGTACTTC
CDR3aa: CASSFWTGGSPSMSSYEQYF

j_gene: TRBJ2-7
v_gene: TRBV5-1
abundance: .
d_gene: .
CDR3nt: TGCGCCAGCAGCTTGGATGGCGCCTACGAGCAGTACTTC
CDR3aa: CASSLDGAYEQYF

j_gene: TRBJ1-2
v_gene: TRBV6-1
abundance: .
d_gene: TRBD1
CDR3nt: TGTGCCAGCAGGACAGGGGATCGGGGCTACACCTTC
CDR3aa: CASRTGDRGYTF

j_gene: TRBJ1-4
v_gene: TRBV6-5
abundance: .
d_gene: TRBD1
CDR3nt: TGTGCCAGCAGTTACTCCGCCGGGACAGTGGGAGAAAAACTGTTTTTT
CDR3aa: CASSYSAGTVGEKLFF

j_gene: TRBJ2-7
v_gene: TRBV5-8
abundance: .
d_gene: .
CDR3nt: TGTGCCAGCAGCTTCGGGGATTCCTACGAGCAGTACTTC
CDR3aa: CASSFGDSYEQYF

j_gene: TRBJ2-7
v_gene: TRBV27
abundance: .
d_gene: .
CDR3nt: TGTGCCAGCAGTCCAGTCGAGCGAGCTTCCTACGAGCAGTACTTC
CDR3aa: CASSPVERASYEQYF

j_gene: TRBJ2-3
v_gene: TRBV6-5
abundance: .
d_gene: TRBD2
CDR3nt: TGTGCCAGCAGTTACTCGAGCGGGGTTCCAGATACGCAGTATTTT
CDR3aa: CASSYSSGVPDTQYF

j_gene: TRBJ2-5
v_gene: TRBV29-1
abundance: .
d_gene: TRBD2
CDR3nt: TGCAGCGTTGAACGGTTAGCGGGGGGAGTCCTCCAAGAGACCCAGTACTTC
CDR3aa: CSVERLAGGVLQETQYF

j_gene: TRBJ2-3
v_gene: TRBV7-8
abundance: .
d_gene: TRBD2
CDR3nt: TGTGCCAGCAGCTTGGGACTACGAATAGATACGCAGTATTTT
CDR3aa: CASSLGLRIDTQYF

j_gene: TRBJ1-4
v_gene: TRBV6-5
abundance: .
d_gene: .
CDR3nt: TGTGCCAGCAGTTTATGGGGAGGAGAAAAACTGTTTTTT
CDR3aa: CASSLWGGEKLFF

j_gene: TRBJ2-5
v_gene: TRBV7-9
abundance: .
d_gene: .
CDR3nt: TGTGCCAGCAGCGGGGGATTAGGAGAGACCCAGTACTTC
CDR3aa: CASSGGLGETQYF

j_gene: TRBJ2-1
v_gene: TRBV19
abundance: .
d_gene: TRBD2
CDR3nt: TGTGCCAGTAGTATAGGCGGGACTAGCGGGAGGGAGAGTGAGCAGTTCTTC
CDR3aa: CASSIGGTSGRESEQFF

j_gene: TRBJ2-1
v_gene: TRBV13
abundance: .
d_gene: .
CDR3nt: TGTGCCAGCAGCCCTGGCCGGACCATCAATGAGCAGTTCTTC
CDR3aa: CASSPGRTINEQFF

j_gene: TRBJ2-7
v_gene: TRBV7-2
abundance: .
d_gene: TRBD2
CDR3nt: TGTGCCAGCAGTTCCGGGACTAGCGGGAATGAGCAGTACTTC
CDR3aa: CASSSGTSGNEQYF

j_gene: TRBJ2-7
v_gene: TRBV28
abundance: .
d_gene: .
CDR3nt: TGTGCCAGCAGTTTAATCGGGCAGGGGGGCGAGCAGTACTTC
CDR3aa: CASSLIGQGGEQYF

j_gene: TRBJ1-2
v_gene: TRBV19
abundance: .
d_gene: .
CDR3nt: TGTGCCAGTACCCCAAGTGGCAGTAACTATGGCTACACCTTC
CDR3aa: CASTPSGSNYGYTF

j_gene: TRBJ2-7
v_gene: TRBV5-6
abundance: .
d_gene: TRBD1
CDR3nt: TGTGCCAGCAGCTTCGGACAGGGATCCTACGAGCAGTACTTC
CDR3aa: CASSFGQGSYEQYF

j_gene: TRBJ2-7
v_gene: TRBV27
abundance: .
d_gene: TRBD2
CDR3nt: TGTGCCAGCAGTTTCTCCTGGGGACTAGCGGGAGACGAGCAGTACTTC
CDR3aa: CASSFSWGLAGDEQYF

j_gene: TRBJ2-1
v_gene: TRBV6-5
abundance: .
d_gene: .
CDR3nt: TGTGCCAGCAGTTACTCTCTAGGGGAGACCTACAATGAGCAGTTCTTC
CDR3aa: CASSYSLGETYNEQFF

j_gene: TRBJ2-3
v_gene: TRBV5-1
abundance: .
d_gene: .
CDR3nt: TGCGCCAGCAGCCTGGGGAACGCAGATACGCAGTATTTT
CDR3aa: CASSLGNADTQYF

j_gene: TRBJ1-1
v_gene: TRBV2
abundance: few
d_gene: .
CDR3nt: TGTGCCAGCAGTGAGGGTTCGGGTAACACTGAAGCTTTCTTT
CDR3aa: CASSEGSGNTEAFF